These 23 T cell receptor beta chains originate from one sample sequenced in a study of technical replicates of blood from several donors. Assay: immunoSEQ multiplex PCR; the TCRdb copy retains only in-frame clones and omits some. Of some 15,000 clones listed, about 89% were seen once; the top ten hold about 11%. The sequenced sample consisted of PBMCs. These receptor sequences come from a human donor in good health.

In this sample, this clone turned up once. The chain recombines TRBV7-9 with TRBJ1-6; the D gene is possibly TRBD1 (5 bases). Germline CDR1 and CDR2: SEHNR and FQNEAQ (reference sequence). Trimming removed 3 bases from V and 10 bases from J, with 13 bases in between. The CDR3 loop spans 14 amino acids. Here the CDR3 reads CASSFGGTGSPLHF. CDR3 nucleotides: TGTGCCAGCAGCTTCGGGGGAACGGGGTCACCCCTCCACTTT.

This clone has just a few counts. This chain links TRBV27 with TRBJ2-7; TRBD2 is a possible D gene (5 bases). Looked up from germline, CDR1 is MNHEY and CDR2 is SMNVEV (reference sequence). V shed 3 bases and J shed 7 bases, with 13 bases lying between them. The CDR3 is made up of 13 amino acids. CDR3 sequence reads: CASSFREREEQYF. The CDR3 DNA reads TGTGCCAGCAGTTTTAGGGAGCGCGAGGAGCAGTACTTC.

The CDR3 spells CASSNPGQGMNTEAFF. The CDR3 nucleotides are TGCGCCAGCAGCAACCCGGGACAGGGGATGAACACTGAAGCTTTCTTT. V gene TRBV5-1 combines with J gene TRBJ1-1; 10 nucleotides align to TRBD1. The CDR3 sequence is 16 residues long. CDR1 and CDR2 from the germline V gene are SGHRS and YFSETQ. After removal of 4 bases from V and 0 bases from J, the junction contained 6 bases not matched to a gene.

In this sample, this clone turned up a few times. The genes are TRBV30 and TRBJ2-1, with 7 bases matching TRBD1. Germline CDR1 is GTSNPN and CDR2 is SVGIG (reference sequence). CDR3 size: 15 residues. The V segment lost 0 bases and the J segment 10 bases; nucleotides outside the gene matches: 12. CDR3 sequence: CAWSVQGNYVREQFF. CDR3 sequence (DNA): TGTGCCTGGAGTGTACAGGGGAACTACGTGAGGGAGCAGTTCTTC. The full variable domain, completed using reference TRBV30 and TRBJ2-1, is SQTIHQWPATLVQPVGSPLSLECTVEGTSNPNLYWYRQAAGRGLQLLFYSVGIGQISSEVPQNLSASRPQDRQFILSSKKLLLSDSGFYLCAWSVQGNYVREQFFGPGTRLTVL.

This clone showed up just once. The chain uses TRBV11-3 and TRBJ2-3; TRBD1 matches at 8 bases. Germline loops: CDR1 SGHNT, CDR2 YENEEA. The CDR3 runs 16 residues. V trimming: 5 bases; J trimming: 5 bases; junction bases outside the gene matches: 12. Here the CDR3 DNA reads TGTGCCAGCAGCACCAGGACAGGGTTTGGTGGAGATACGCAGTATTTT. Its translation: CASSTRTGFGGDTQYF.

The V call is TRBV5-6, the J call TRBJ1-4; D is unclear. This CDR3 spans 16 amino acids. The ends were cut back, 0 bases at V and 4 bases at J, with 13 bases in the middle. Germline CDR1 is SGHDT and CDR2 is YYEEEE. The CDR3: CASSLDRGNLNEKLFF. For the CDR3, the DNA is TGTGCCAGCAGCTTGGACCGAGGGAACCTTAATGAAAAACTGTTTTTT.

The CDR3 DNA sequence: TGTGCCTGGAGTGTACCTTGGCTAGCGGGAGGGAAAGAGACCCAGTACTTC. Translating it yields CAWSVPWLAGGKETQYF. This chain links TRBV30 with TRBJ2-5, with 12 bases fitting TRBD2. Germline assignment: CDR1 GTSNPN and CDR2 SVGIG (reference sequence). V shed 0 bases and J 3 bases; nucleotides not matched to a gene: 8. The CDR3 consists of 17 residues.

This chain connects TRBV27 to TRBJ2-5, with D possibly matching TRBD1 (5 bases). Trimming removed 6 bases at V and 4 bases at J, with 18 bases between. CDR1 MNHEY and CDR2 SMNVEV come from the germline V gene (reference sequence). The CDR3 runs to 15 residues. The CDR3 protein is CASRPEGHRAETQYF. CDR3 DNA sequence: TGTGCCAGCAGACCGGAAGGACACCGGGCAGAGACCCAGTACTTC.

This clone was recorded once. The gene calls are TRBV7-9 and TRBJ2-3; D remains unclear. The CDR3 has 14 residues. Germline V gene lookup returns CDR1 SEHNR and CDR2 FQNEAQ (reference sequence). V gave up 5 bases and J gave up 6 bases, with 15 bases separating them. The CDR3 is CASSPTIGLDTQYF. CDR3 nucleotides: TGTGCCAGCAGCCCGACAATCGGATTGGATACGCAGTATTTT.

The chain carries TRBV7-9 and TRBJ1-1, with TRBD1 identical over 9 bases. V lost 5 bases to trimming and J lost 1 base; unmatched junction nucleotides: 14. This CDR3 spans 18 amino acids. CDR1 is SEHNR, CDR2 FQNEAQ, per germline (reference sequence). The CDR3 DNA reads TGTGCCAGCAGCCCGAGTGGGACAGGGATCGTCGGGAACACTGAAGCTTTCTTT. Its protein product is CASSPSGTGIVGNTEAFF. Looking up the rest from reference TRBV7-9 and TRBJ1-1 gives the full variable domain: DTGVSQNPRHKITKRGQNVTFRCDPISEHNRLYWYRQTLGQGPEFLTYFQNEAQLEKSRLLSDRFSAERPKGSFSTLEIQRTEQGDSAMYLCASSPSGTGIVGNTEAFFGQGTRLTVV.

This clone was seen only once. The DNA for the CDR3 is TGTGCCAGTAGAAAGCCCGGGACTACTGGCACAGATACGCAGTATTTT. It specifies CASRKPGTTGTDTQYF. The chain carries TRBV19 and TRBJ2-3, with 7 bases fitting TRBD2. V lost 6 bases and J lost 1; bases outside the gene matches: 10. Germline-derived CDR1 and CDR2 are LNHDA and SQIVND (reference sequence). There are 16 residues in the CDR3.

The chain recombines TRBV10-3 with TRBJ2-1; 12 positions match TRBD2. Germline V gene sequence: CDR1 ENHRY, CDR2 SYGVKD. The CDR3 runs 16 residues. V gave up 6 bases and J gave up 6 bases; unmatched junction bases: 9. This CDR3 is CAIRGLLAGGGNEQFF. In DNA, the CDR3 is TGTGCCATCAGAGGCCTACTAGCGGGAGGTGGCAATGAGCAGTTCTTC.

This rearrangement joins TRBV19 to TRBJ1-2; maybe TRBD1 (5 bases). The V and J ends lost 4 bases and 2 bases respectively, with 5 bases between them. The germline V gene encodes CDR1 LNHDA and CDR2 SQIVND (reference sequence). This CDR3 region has 12 residues. CDR3 nucleotides: TGTGCCAGTAGTAGGACAAACTATGGCTACACCTTC. Translation gives CASSRTNYGYTF.

J is TRBJ1-4 and V is TRBV5-1, with 7 bases matching TRBD1. The CDR3 length is 14 residues. The germline V gene has CDR1 SGHRS and CDR2 YFSETQ. V shed 5 bases and J 7 bases; nucleotides not matched to a gene: 8. The CDR3 loop reads CASRPSTGTEKLFF. In DNA, the CDR3 is TGCGCCAGCAGACCCTCGACAGGGACTGAAAAACTGTTTTTT.

This chain connects TRBV10-1 to TRBJ2-7, with 10 bases identical to TRBD2. Germline V lookup: CDR1 WNHNN, CDR2 SYGVQD (reference sequence). This CDR3 region has 14 residues. The V and J ends lost 2 bases and 3 bases, in that order; junction bases with no gene match: 1. The CDR3 bases are TGCGCCAGCAGTGAGAGGACTAGCGGCTACGAGCAGTACTTC. This encodes CASSERTSGYEQYF.

This clone was counted between two and nine times. The J gene is TRBJ2-1, the V gene TRBV11-2; D gene unclear. The V end lost 6 bases, the J end lost 5 bases, and 20 bases lay between the germline ends. The CDR3 has 16 residues. The V gene's germline CDR1 is SGHAT and CDR2 FQNNGV. CDR3 bases: TGTGCCAGCAGATTTCCGGGTCGACGCCTTGACAATGAGCAGTTCTTC. It encodes CASRFPGRRLDNEQFF. The full variable domain, rest sourced from reference TRBV11-2 and TRBJ2-1, is EAGVAQSPRYKIIEKRQSVAFWCNPISGHATLYWYQQILGQGPKLLIQFQNNGVVDDSQLPKDRFSAERLKGVDSTLKIQPAKLEDSAVYLCASRFPGRRLDNEQFFGPGTRLTVL.

This chain links TRBV5-3 with TRBJ2-1; 9 nucleotides agree with TRBD2. TRBV5-3 is an ORF, with its function uncertain. This CDR3 region has 21 residues. The V segment lost 3 bases and the J segment 7 bases; nucleotides outside the gene matches: 26. The CDR3 is CARSYNSQGGVAGGPQNEQFF. The CDR3, as DNA: TGTGCCAGAAGCTACAACAGTCAGGGAGGGGTGGCGGGAGGGCCGCAGAATGAGCAGTTCTTC.

V and J are TRBV15 and TRBJ2-1; 10 bases align to TRBD2. Germline V gene lookup returns CDR1 LNHNV and CDR2 YYDKDF (reference sequence). The trim removed 1 base at V and 4 bases at J, leaving 1 base unmatched. The CDR3 has 15 amino acids. The CDR3 region has the DNA TGTGCCACCAGCAGAGGGACTAGCGGATACAATGAGCAGTTCTTC. Its translation is CATSRGTSGYNEQFF. Combining the CDR3 with reference TRBV15 and TRBJ2-1 gives the whole variable domain DAMVIQNPRYQVTQFGKPVTLSCSQTLNHNVMYWYQQKSSQAPKLLFHYYDKDFNNEADTPDNFQSRRPNTSFCFLDIRSPGLGDTAMYLCATSRGTSGYNEQFFGPGTRLTVL.

This sequence joins TRBV19 and TRBJ2-1, with D perhaps matching TRBD2 (5 bases). Deletions cut 8 bases from V and 4 bases from J, with 15 bases between. In germline, CDR1 is LNHDA, CDR2 SQIVND (reference sequence). CDR3 length: 14 amino acids. CDR3 sequence reads: CASRGLGLYNEQFF. Here the CDR3 DNA reads TGTGCCAGTCGAGGGCTAGGGTTATACAATGAGCAGTTCTTC.

This chain joins TRBV7-9 and TRBJ2-2, with 8 bases that match TRBD2. Germline V gene lookup returns CDR1 SEHNR and CDR2 FQNEAQ (reference sequence). Trimming removed 5 bases from V and 5 bases from J; junction bases left unmatched: 7. This CDR3 is built from 15 residues. CDR3 coding DNA: TGTGCCAGCAGCCCTACTAGCGGAGATACCGGGGAGCTGTTTTTT. It is translated as CASSPTSGDTGELFF. Based on the CDR3 plus reference TRBV7-9 and TRBJ2-2, the full variable domain is DTGVSQNPRHKITKRGQNVTFRCDPISEHNRLYWYRQTLGQGPEFLTYFQNEAQLEKSRLLSDRFSAERPKGSFSTLEIQRTEQGDSAMYLCASSPTSGDTGELFFGEGSRLTVL.

The CDR3 here is CASSESGLAGILYEQYF. The CDR3, as DNA: TGCGCCAGCAGTGAGTCGGGACTAGCGGGAATTCTCTACGAGCAGTACTTC. The chain is built from TRBV10-1 and TRBJ2-7, with 13 bases that match TRBD2. Germline V CDR1 and CDR2: WNHNN, SYGVQD (reference sequence). V was pared by 0 bases and J by 3 bases, with 5 bases of the junction left unmatched. CDR3 size: 17 residues.

This sequence joins TRBV10-3 and TRBJ1-1, with D tentatively TRBD1 (5 bases). V dropped 6 bases and J dropped 2 bases, with 7 bases sitting between them. This CDR3 spans 12 amino acids. CDR1 and CDR2 from the germline V gene are ENHRY and SYGVKD. The CDR3 nucleotides are TGTGCCATCAGGGACAAAAACACTGAAGCTTTCTTT. Its translation: CAIRDKNTEAFF.

The chain carries TRBV19 and TRBJ2-3, with D possibly matching TRBD2 (5 bases). The CDR3 contains 12 residues. CDR1 and CDR2 (germline): LNHDA, SQIVND (reference sequence). V lost 5 bases and J lost 11, with 14 bases in between. CDR3 sequence: CASSGSGYGQYF. CDR3 nucleotide sequence: TGTGCCAGTAGTGGAAGCGGCTACGGGCAGTATTTT.